A selection of T cell receptor beta chains follows, all from one sample in a study of cytomegalovirus exposure and HLA in healthy donors. Assay: immunoSEQ multiplex PCR; the TCRdb copy retains only in-frame clones and omits some. The sample includes approximately 140,000 clones, approximately 78% seen only once; the top ten take 2.5% to 3%. The material sequenced was PBMCs. These TCRs come from a human donor in good health. CDR3s include the opening cysteine and the closing phenylalanine or tryptophan. The D gene is left open where the match is weak.

v_call	d_call	j_call	cdr3_aa
TRBV7-2	TRBD2	TRBJ2-3	CASGFRTSGGGSTDTQYF
TRBV7-9	TRBD2	TRBJ2-5	CSSSPHAGASGSWETQYF
TRBV7-9	TRBD2	TRBJ2-1	CASILREGPPNEQFF
TRBV4-2	TRBD2	TRBJ2-1	CASSQDLLAANEQFF
TRBV29-1	.	TRBJ1-2	CSVDRGLTWGYGYTF
TRBV9	.	TRBJ2-1	CASSVAPVHHNEQFF
TRBV9	.	TRBJ2-3	CASSADLGLRTDTQYF
TRBV30	TRBD2	TRBJ2-5	CAWSRGTSVVQETQYF
TRBV6-5	.	TRBJ1-5	CASKGGAGQPQHF
TRBV19	.	TRBJ1-5	CASSGAGGPYSNQPQHF
TRBV19	TRBD2	TRBJ2-1	CASSPRTSGSYEQFF
TRBV5-8	TRBD2	TRBJ2-3	CASSLAVLAGFSGDTQYF
TRBV27	.	TRBJ1-1	CASSFGGENTEAFF
TRBV7-3	TRBD2	TRBJ2-5	CASSLRAGGQETQYF
TRBV9	TRBD2	TRBJ2-1	CASSVGSGRGNEQFF
TRBV7-8	TRBD1	.	CASSLVRQGSSYEQYF
TRBV5-4	.	TRBJ1-4	CASSSMTGGNEKLFF
TRBV27	.	TRBJ2-1	CASSYLGDYNEQFF
TRBV5-8	TRBD1	TRBJ2-1	CASSLWGTGITEQFF
TRBV21-1	.	TRBJ2-7	CAGPRRGPHYEQYF
TRBV27	TRBD2	TRBJ2-1	CASKGPGGYNEQFF
TRBV5-1	.	TRBJ1-2	CASSSDSYGYTF
TRBV5-6	.	TRBJ2-7	CASSQNLATYEQYF
TRBV7-9	TRBD1	TRBJ2-7	CASSFLGQGYEQYF
TRBV7-9	.	TRBJ2-7	CASSFGRPYEQYF
TRBV28	.	TRBJ1-2	CASSLPQGLNYGYTF
TRBV5-1	TRBD1	TRBJ2-3	CASSLETGQDTDTQYF
TRBV30	.	TRBJ2-5	CAWSGGQKGETQYF
TRBV5-6	.	TRBJ1-1	CASSLARGAYTEAFF
TRBV11-1	TRBD1	TRBJ1-2	CASSQMVQGHDYGYTF
TRBV10-3	TRBD1	TRBJ2-7	CAISGLGQSYEQYF
TRBV7-8	TRBD1	TRBJ2-5	CASSSRQGKRETQYF
TRBV4-2	TRBD1	TRBJ2-7	CASSQEQGVNEQYF
TRBV27	.	TRBJ1-5	CASSFAGQPQHF
TRBV27	.	TRBJ1-1	CASSTLTGNEAFF
TRBV6-1	.	TRBJ1-2	CASSAMKSTDPSGYTF
TRBV7-3	.	TRBJ2-1	CASSPTPLFGQYNEQFF
TRBV19	.	TRBJ2-6	CASSILGQGRTNVLTF
TRBV19	.	TRBJ1-1	CASSSPAGIMNTEAFF
TRBV7-2	TRBD1	TRBJ2-1	CASSLEPGGPYNEQFF
TRBV27	TRBD1	TRBJ2-1	CASRGQGAYNEQFF
TRBV7-2	TRBD1	TRBJ1-5	CASSLVAGGPPQHF
TRBV30	.	TRBJ1-2	CAWPRGGLDGYTF
TRBV18	.	TRBJ2-2	CASSRLQGSSGELFF
TRBV5-4	.	TRBJ1-1	CASSGRVNTEAFF
TRBV5-1	TRBD1	TRBJ2-7	CASSLGDRAYEQYF
TRBV5-4	TRBD1	TRBJ1-2	CASSHGTGERDYGYTF
TRBV11-2	TRBD1	TRBJ1-2	CASSPSFRTGSDGYTF
TRBV5-4	.	TRBJ1-1	CASSPIQGMTEAFF